The clone carrying this TCR beta chain was recorded once. Its cognate antigen is unknown. This sample was included in a study of shared clonotypes between healthy human individuals. About the study: Three plates each covered CD4 naive and memory; CD8 naive two, CD8 memory one.

The CDR3 is 15 amino acids. The germline V gene has CDR1 MDHEN and CDR2 SYDVKM. Trimming left V 1 base short and J 1 base short, with 10 bases between. Overall study results and limits: Despite large depth, rarefaction showed incomplete sorted-subset sequencing. Collection of samples was limited to blood; tissue repertoires likely differ.

Assay: immunoSEQ multiplex PCR; the TCRdb copy retains only in-frame clones and omits some. This sample has millions of clones, with 90% to 95% found just once. A CD45RA-negative memory subset and a CD45RA+ naive subset were separated from the CD4+ cells. The source is a man between 18 and 29 years old in good health. V usage is TRBV28 and J usage is TRBJ2-5; D possibly uses TRBD1 or TRBD2 (5 bases each). Sequenced sample: naive CD4+ T cells sorted from blood. The subset is: CD45RA+ positively selected. The CDR3 sequence: CASSLLRGTQETQYF. CDR3 nucleotides: TGTGCCAGCAGTTTATTAAGAGGGACCCAAGAGACCCAGTACTTC.